A selection of T cell receptor beta chains follows, all from one sample in a study of blood T cell repertoires in COVID-19. Libraries were prepared by immunoSEQ multiplex PCR; TCRdb keeps only in-frame clonotypes and omits some of them. The data show hundreds of thousands of clones, roughly 80% seen once. The sequencing sample was made of peripheral blood. These receptors came from a woman between 40 and 55 years old with active or convalescent COVID-19. Each CDR3 is given with its conserved first and last residue. Fields, in order: J gene, V gene, clone size, D gene, CDR3 DNA, CDR3 protein. A D gene is named only where the DNA matches it firmly. The size of a clone is reported for some rows only, either as once, few or many, or as a class for expanded clones.

>TRBJ1-1|TRBV2|.|TRBD1
TGTGCCAGCCGGGACAGGGAATCGTATAACGCCATGAACACTGAAGCTTTCTTT
CASRDRESYNAMNTEAFF
>TRBJ1-1|TRBV12-3/TRBV12-4|.|.
TGTGCCAGCCGCGTCAGGATGAACACTGAAGCTTTCTTT
CASRVRMNTEAFF
>TRBJ2-7|TRBV5-5|.|TRBD2
TGTGCCAGCAGCTGGACCGGGACTACGGGGGAGCAGTACTTC
CASSWTGTTGEQYF
>TRBJ1-1|TRBV27|.|.
TGTGCCAGCAGTCAATATACAGGGTCGGATGAAGCTTTCTTT
CASSQYTGSDEAFF
>TRBJ2-1|TRBV11-3|.|.
TGTGCCAGCAGCTTAGCGGGAACAAACTCCTACAATGAGCAGTTCTTC
CASSLAGTNSYNEQFF
>TRBJ1-2|TRBV7-9|.|.
TGTGCCAGCAGCTTATCGTGGGAGGTGATTAACTATGGCTACACCTTC
CASSLSWEVINYGYTF
>TRBJ1-3|TRBV7-9|.|.
TGTGCCAGCAGCTTAGGTTCGTCCCTTGGGGGGAACACCATATATTTT
CASSLGSSLGGNTIYF
>TRBJ2-1|TRBV5-1|.|TRBD1
TGCGCCAGCAGCTTACGGGGACAGGCCCCAGGGAATGAGCAGTTCTTC
CASSLRGQAPGNEQFF
>TRBJ1-2|TRBV3-1/TRBV3-2|.|.
TGTGCCAGCAGCCAAATGTCAGGGAATGACTACACCTTC
CASSQMSGNDYTF
>TRBJ1-4|TRBV18|.|TRBD1
TGTGCCAGCTCACTTTTTGGACAGGATAGTAATGAAAAACTGTTTTTT
CASSLFGQDSNEKLFF
>TRBJ1-6|TRBV19|.|.
TGTGCCAGTAGTAGCGCCAGGGATAACTATAATTCACCCCTCCACTTT
CASSSARDNYNSPLHF
>TRBJ2-1|TRBV6-2/TRBV6-3|once|TRBD1
TGTGCCAGCAGTAAAGGGGGCCACACCTACAATGAGCAGTTCTTC
CASSKGGHTYNEQFF
>TRBJ2-5|TRBV5-1|.|TRBD2
TGCGCCAGCAGCCCAGGGACTAGCGGGGAGACCCAGTACTTC
CASSPGTSGETQYF
>TRBJ1-4|TRBV10-3|.|TRBD1
TGTGCCATCAGTGATTTTGGGACAGGGTCGGAAGAAAAACTGTTTTTT
CAISDFGTGSEEKLFF
>TRBJ1-3|TRBV25-1|.|.
TGTGCCAGCAGATCAGAAGGAAACACCATATATTTT
CASRSEGNTIYF
>TRBJ2-5|TRBV12-5|.|.
TGTGCTAGTGTTGGGGCTCGACCAGGGGCCCAGTACTTC
CASVGARPGAQYF
>TRBJ1-1|TRBV5-1|once|TRBD1
TGCGCCAGCAGCGGAACCGGGACAGGGGGCGATGAAGCTTTCTTT
CASSGTGTGGDEAFF
>TRBJ2-5|TRBV25-1|.|.
TGTGCCAGCAGTGGGCGGGATAGCGCCCAGTACTTC
CASSGRDSAQYF
>TRBJ2-2|TRBV4-1|.|.
TGCGCCAGCAGCCACCCCAGCGGGGAGCTGTTTTTT
CASSHPSGELFF
>TRBJ2-6|TRBV4-2|.|TRBD2
TGTGCCAGCAGCCAAGATCCGGGGGGATCGGCTGGGGCCAACGTCCTGACTTTC
CASSQDPGGSAGANVLTF